The 23 T cell receptor beta chains below all came from one sample that was sequenced in a study of blood T cell repertoires in COVID-19. Sequenced by immunoSEQ multiplex PCR; TCRdb stores in-frame clones only, minus some. The sample includes roughly 150,000 clones, 70% to 85% seen only once; the top ten take over 15%. Specimen: PBMCs or T cells enriched from blood (not recorded which). The receptor set was obtained from a woman in her 70s in a cohort exposed to, infected with or recovered from COVID-19 (not recorded which).

The chain is built from TRBV5-1 and TRBJ2-3, with TRBD2 as a possible D gene (5 bases). The V end was cut by 4 bases, the J end by 2 bases, with 11 bases between. CDR3 length: 14 amino acids. Germline-derived CDR1 and CDR2 are SGHRS and YFSETQ. The CDR3 sequence: CASSRETVTDTQYF. The CDR3 nucleotides are TGCGCCAGCAGCAGGGAGACCGTCACAGATACGCAGTATTTT.

The V gene is TRBV19, the J gene TRBJ1-2; 9 bases match TRBD1. The CDR3 is 14 amino acids. Germline V gene lookup returns CDR1 LNHDA and CDR2 SQIVND (reference sequence). J was trimmed by 4 bases and V by 6 bases; bases with no gene match: 6. The CDR3 coding sequence is TGTGCCAGTAGATCCAAGACAGGGGGCTATGGCTACACCTTC. As protein: CASRSKTGGYGYTF.

This clone was counted a single time. The chain employs TRBV6-6 and TRBJ1-4, with 7 bases lining up with TRBD1. The CDR3 is made up of 14 amino acids. Looked up from germline, CDR1 is MNHNY and CDR2 is SVGAGI (reference sequence). V trimming: 4 bases; J trimming: 6 bases; junction bases outside the gene matches: 5. CDR3 sequence reads: CASSSNTGDEKLFF. In DNA, the CDR3 is TGTGCCAGCAGTTCCAACACAGGGGATGAAAAACTGTTTTTT.

The rearrangement uses TRBV28 and TRBJ1-3, with D possibly TRBD1 on 5 matching bases. V lost 7 bases and J 7 bases, leaving 17 bases between the germline ends. There are 14 residues in the CDR3. Germline-derived CDR1 and CDR2 are MDHEN and SYDVKM. In nucleotides, the CDR3 is TGTGCCAGCACCTTGGGAGGCAGGGACAACACCATATATTTT. Translating it yields CASTLGGRDNTIYF.

The chain uses TRBV12-3 or TRBV12-4 and TRBJ2-1, with D unresolved. With 2 bases removed from V and 2 bases from J, the gap between germline ends came to 4 bases. The CDR3 consists of 13 residues. CDR3: CASSLSTYNEQFF. The CDR3 DNA reads TGTGCCAGCAGTTTATCTACCTACAATGAGCAGTTCTTC.

The chain recombines TRBV5-1 with TRBJ2-1; 7 bases match TRBD2. The CDR3 is 14 amino acids. In germline, CDR1 is SGHRS, CDR2 YFSETQ. V lost 1 base, J lost 5 bases, and 3 bases stayed unmatched. The CDR3 DNA reads TGCGCCAGCAGCTTGAGCGGGAAAGACAATGAGCAGTTCTTC. Residues: CASSLSGKDNEQFF.

This clone was seen a single time. The chain combines TRBV7-8 with TRBJ2-4, with TRBD2 as a possible D gene (5 bases). There are 16 residues in the CDR3. V shed 2 bases and J shed 0 bases, with 11 bases lying between them. Germline V gene lookup returns CDR1 SGHVS and CDR2 FQNEAQ. For the CDR3, the DNA is TGTGCCAGCAGCTTAATGTCTGGACTAGCCAAAAACATTCAGTACTTC. Protein product: CASSLMSGLAKNIQYF. Based on the CDR3 plus reference TRBV7-8 and TRBJ2-4, the full variable domain is GAGVSQSPRYKVAKRGQDVALRCDPISGHVSLFWYQQALGQGPEFLTYFQNEAQLDKSGLPSDRFFAERPEGSVSTLKIQRTQQEDSAVYLCASSLMSGLAKNIQYFGAGTRLSVL.

This chain connects TRBV27 to TRBJ2-3; possibly TRBD1 for D (5 bases). Germline values: CDR1 MNHEY, CDR2 SMNVEV (reference sequence). The length of the CDR3 is 14 residues. Trimming pared 4 bases from V and 2 bases from J, leaving 10 bases between. CDR3 nucleotide sequence: TGTGCCAGCAGTTGGGGCGGATACACAGATACGCAGTATTTT. This translates into CASSWGGYTDTQYF.

In this sample, this clone turned up a few times. The rearrangement links TRBV2 to TRBJ1-5; D remains unclear. In germline, CDR1 is SNHLY, CDR2 FYNNEI. Deletions cut 1 base from V and 4 bases from J, with 14 bases between. CDR3 size: 16 residues. CDR3 in amino acids: CASSEDSMGVNQPQHF. The CDR3 DNA sequence: TGTGCCAGCAGTGAAGACTCGATGGGCGTTAATCAGCCCCAGCATTTT. Filled out from reference TRBV2 and TRBJ1-5, the complete variable domain reads EPEVTQTPSHQVTQMGQEVILRCVPISNHLYFYWYRQILGQKVEFLVSFYNNEISEKSEIFDDQFSVERPDGSNFTLKIRSTKLEDSAMYFCASSEDSMGVNQPQHFGDGTRLSIL.

V is TRBV2 and J is TRBJ2-5, with D maybe TRBD1 (6 bases). V was trimmed by 5 bases and J by 3 bases, leaving 10 bases between them. Germline-derived CDR1 and CDR2 are SNHLY and FYNNEI. The CDR3 has 13 amino acids. Here the CDR3 DNA reads TGTGCCAGCAGTTTCTGGGACAAAGAGACCCAGTACTTC. Translated, it gives CASSFWDKETQYF.

The chain carries TRBV10-3 and TRBJ2-3, with 8 bases identical to TRBD2. V lost 4 bases, J lost 3 bases, and 6 bases stayed unmatched. In germline, CDR1 is ENHRY, CDR2 SYGVKD. CDR3 length: 15 amino acids. The CDR3 DNA reads as TGTGCCATCAGTGGGGCTAGCGGGTTGACAGATACGCAGTATTTT. Residues: CAISGASGLTDTQYF.

The chain recombines TRBV11-2 with TRBJ2-2; TRBD2 matches at 11 bases. The germline gives CDR1 SGHAT, CDR2 FQNNGV. The trim removed 5 bases at V and 6 bases at J, leaving 8 bases unmatched. The CDR3 covers 16 residues. In nucleotides, the CDR3 is TGTGCCAGCAGCGCCTTAGCGGGAGGGCCCCCCGGGGAGCTGTTTTTT. Translating it yields CASSALAGGPPGELFF.

This clone was observed a few times. The chain employs TRBV28 and TRBJ2-1; tentatively, D is TRBD1 (5 bases). The CDR3 is 13 residues long. V lost 3 bases, J lost 10 bases, and 13 bases lay in between. Germline V gene lookup returns CDR1 MDHEN and CDR2 SYDVKM. CDR3 sequence (DNA): TGTGCCAGCAGTTTCCTTAGCCAGGGAGAGCAGTTCTTC. Amino acid sequence: CASSFLSQGEQFF. The full variable domain, its missing parts supplied by reference TRBV28 and TRBJ2-1, is DVKVTQSSRYLVKRTGEKVFLECVQDMDHENMFWYRQDPGLGLRLIYFSYDVKMKEKGDIPEGYSVSREKKERFSLILESASTNQTSMYLCASSFLSQGEQFFGPGTRLTVL.

The rearrangement uses TRBV10-3 and TRBJ2-3; D possibly corresponds to TRBD2 (6 bases). Germline assignment: CDR1 ENHRY and CDR2 SYGVKD. The V and J ends lost 0 bases and 4 bases respectively, with 17 bases between them. The CDR3 covers 17 residues. The CDR3 coding sequence is TGTGCCATCAGTGAGTCAGTAATCGGGAGAACGGCAGATACGCAGTATTTT. Translated, it gives CAISESVIGRTADTQYF.

The chain recombines TRBV3-1 (or the pseudogene TRBV3-2) with TRBJ2-6, with 8 bases that match TRBD2. Germline assignment: CDR1 LGHDT and CDR2 YNNKEL (reference sequence). With 1 base clipped from V and 0 bases from J, the junction kept 14 bases outside the gene matches. The CDR3 has 21 residues. In DNA form, the CDR3 reads TGTGCCAGCAGCCAAGGAGCGGGAGCCCAAAGTCTGCGCTCTGGGGCCAACGTCCTGACTTTC. Its translation: CASSQGAGAQSLRSGANVLTF.

The chain uses TRBV7-8 and TRBJ2-3; the D is unclear. Germline V CDR1 and CDR2: SGHVS, FQNEAQ. This CDR3 comprises 15 residues. V lost 5 bases, J lost 2 bases, and 14 bases lay in between. In DNA form, the CDR3 reads TGTGCCAGCAGCCCTCGAAGAGTTACCACAGATACGCAGTATTTT. Translated, it gives CASSPRRVTTDTQYF.

This clone was seen a single time. The chain links TRBV28 to TRBJ2-7, with TRBD1 matching over 8 bases. Germline CDR1 reads MDHEN; CDR2 reads SYDVKM. V shed 6 bases, J shed 8 bases, and the junction held 9 bases outside the gene matches. The CDR3 runs 13 residues. DNA for the CDR3: TGTGCCAGCAGCAGGGGGCCGGTGGTGCAGCAGTACTTC. Amino acids: CASSRGPVVQQYF. Supplemented by reference TRBV28 and TRBJ2-7, the full variable domain reads DVKVTQSSRYLVKRTGEKVFLECVQDMDHENMFWYRQDPGLGLRLIYFSYDVKMKEKGDIPEGYSVSREKKERFSLILESASTNQTSMYLCASSRGPVVQQYFGPGTRLTVT.

This rearrangement joins TRBV6-5 to TRBJ2-1; D is undetermined. V shed 0 bases and J shed 6 bases, with 6 bases lying between them. Germline lookup yields CDR1 MNHEY and CDR2 SVGAGI. The CDR3 has 13 residues. The CDR3 protein is CASSYSLGNEQFF. In nucleotides, the CDR3 is TGTGCCAGCAGTTACTCACTTGGCAATGAGCAGTTCTTC.

This chain joins TRBV28 and TRBJ2-1; D is undetermined. The germline gives CDR1 MDHEN, CDR2 SYDVKM. Deletions cut 4 bases from V and 12 bases from J, with 10 bases between. The CDR3 spans 11 residues. The CDR3 protein is CASSSPLGQFF. As DNA, the CDR3 is TGTGCCAGCAGTTCGCCCCTCGGGCAGTTCTTC.

The gene calls are TRBV28 and TRBJ2-2; D not certain. Germline assignment: CDR1 MDHEN and CDR2 SYDVKM. This CDR3 has 13 amino acids. Deletions cut 8 bases from V and 0 bases from J, with 7 bases between. The DNA for the CDR3 is TGTGCCAGCTACCAGTCGAACACCGGGGAGCTGTTTTTT. It translates to CASYQSNTGELFF.

This clone came up a few times. In nucleotides, the CDR3 is TGTGCCAGCAGCTTACAGGGTCTGAGGGGGTTGGAGACCCAGTACTTC. The encoded protein is CASSLQGLRGLETQYF. The gene calls are TRBV7-2 and TRBJ2-5, with D possibly TRBD1 on 6 matching bases. The CDR3 spans 16 residues. Per germline, CDR1 SGHTA and CDR2 FQGNSA. The ends were cut back, 2 bases at V and 5 bases at J, with 18 bases in the middle.

Only one count was recorded for this clone. The chain couples TRBV7-3 to TRBJ2-3, with 8 bases fitting TRBD2. J gave up 2 bases and V 5 bases, and 24 bases lay outside the gene matches. CDR3 length: 21 residues. Looked up from germline, CDR1 is SGHTA and CDR2 is FQGTGA. The DNA of the CDR3 is TGTGCCAGCAGCCCCCCGGGGCGGGAGGCTTTTCAAGTGATTTCCACAGATACGCAGTATTTT. Translation: CASSPPGREAFQVISTDTQYF.

The chain joins TRBV11-1 to TRBJ2-1; tentatively, D is TRBD2 (7 bases). The germline V gene encodes CDR1 SGHAT and CDR2 FQDESV (reference sequence). The CDR3 consists of 17 residues. V was trimmed by 0 bases and J by 2 bases, leaving 14 bases between them. CDR3 residues: CASSLAGAGATYNEQFF. The CDR3 DNA sequence: TGTGCCAGCAGCTTAGCGGGGGCGGGGGCCACCTACAATGAGCAGTTCTTC.